This TCR beta chain is from a study of neurological immune-mediated disorders. The cDNA was synthesized by means of template-switch 5'RACE, which was carried out with 10-nucleotide random UMIs. TCRdb itself ran the 5' RACE reads through MiXCR, one entry per CDR3 protein. The sample includes around 64,000 distinct CDR3 sequences, about 13% of them seen just once. Per the germline V gene, CDR1 is LNHDA and CDR2 is SQIVND (reference sequence). Trimming cost V 6 bases and J 3 bases, with 11 bases left between them. CDR3 length: 13 residues. On this clonotype itself: Antigen: not known.

Regarding the study as a whole: CDR3 amino acid sequences of expanded clones were not shared across subjects, a result suggesting private repertoires in all groups.

The TCR sequence derives from a woman between 55 and 75 years old with HTLV-1-associated myelopathy (HAM/TSP). This sequence joins TRBV19 and TRBJ1-2; D unresolved. Sequencing was performed on PBMCs. CDR3 bases: TGTGCCAGTAGCGGAGGCCACTACTATGGCTACACCTTC. Translation gives CASSGGHYYGYTF.